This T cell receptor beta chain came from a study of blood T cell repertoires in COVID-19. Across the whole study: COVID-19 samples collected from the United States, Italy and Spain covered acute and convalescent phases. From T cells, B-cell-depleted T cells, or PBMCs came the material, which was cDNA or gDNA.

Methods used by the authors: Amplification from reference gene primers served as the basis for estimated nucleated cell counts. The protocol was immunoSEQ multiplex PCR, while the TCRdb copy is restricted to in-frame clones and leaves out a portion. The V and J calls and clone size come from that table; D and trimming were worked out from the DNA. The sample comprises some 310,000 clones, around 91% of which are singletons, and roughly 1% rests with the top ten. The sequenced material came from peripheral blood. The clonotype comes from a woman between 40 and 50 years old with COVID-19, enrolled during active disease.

CDR3 sequence (DNA): TGTGCCAGTAGACCCATGAGTGTGTCCTACGAGCAGTACTTC. This gives the protein CASRPMSVSYEQYF. The chain has TRBV19 and TRBJ2-7; D not resolved. CDR3 length equals 14 residues. V was trimmed by 6 bases and J by 1 base, leaving 13 bases between them. The germline gives CDR1 LNHDA, CDR2 SQIVND (reference sequence).